This T cell receptor beta chain was found in a study of post-analysis software for immune sequencing data. Study details: Disease trajectories encompassed relapsing-remitting, secondary progressive and progressive-relapsing multiple sclerosis.

Worth noting for this clonotype: Its specificity is not known.

Study findings and constraints: In patients, five or six TRBV segments were more frequent than in controls, with TRBV5-6, TRBV5-1 and TRBV20-1 among them.

Every TCR beta cDNA library bore unique molecular identifiers. Each sample of roughly 0.85 to 11 million input T cells yielded 500,000 or so cDNA molecules, so each molecule approximated one T cell. TCRdb used MiXCR to reprocess the PCR reads, holding one entry per CDR3 protein. The sample has hundreds of thousands of distinct CDR3 sequences, just under 30% seen once. Trimming cost V 3 bases and J 8 bases; bases outside gene matches: 14. CDR1 and CDR2 (germline): LGHNA, YSLEER. The CDR3 is 17 amino acids. Specimen: blood. The chain combines TRBV4-3 with TRBJ2-1; 9 positions match TRBD2. This TCR was sampled from a girl under 18 with multiple sclerosis. This CDR3 reads CASSHHTIAGAVDEQFF. CDR3 in DNA: TGCGCCAGCAGCCATCACACCATAGCGGGAGCGGTAGATGAGCAGTTCTTC.